The 19 T cell receptor beta chains listed next were all sequenced from one sample in a study of shared clonotypes between healthy human individuals. The repertoire was sequenced with immunoSEQ multiplex PCR; TCRdb's copy has only in-frame clones and lacks some. The sample lists about 320,000 clones, around 86% seen once, with 16% in the top ten. Input material: memory CD8+ T cells sorted from blood. Subset meaning: CD45RO+ cells pooled with CCR7-negative TemRA cells. The receptors come from a young man in good health.

The chain is built from TRBV7-9 and TRBJ2-3, with 12 bases lining up with TRBD2. From germline, CDR1 is SEHNR and CDR2 FQNEAQ (reference sequence). The length of the CDR3 is 18 residues. J gave up 6 bases and V 1 base, and 11 bases lay outside the gene matches. The CDR3 loop reads CASSLEGLAGGPKDTQYF. CDR3 nucleotides: TGTGCCAGCAGCTTAGAAGGTCTAGCGGGAGGGCCAAAGGATACGCAGTATTTT.

The chain uses TRBV2 and TRBJ2-3; maybe TRBD2 (6 bases). The CDR3 spans 13 residues. The germline V and J ends were trimmed by 8 bases and 5 bases, with 14 bases remaining between them. Germline V gene lookup returns CDR1 SNHLY and CDR2 FYNNEI. For the CDR3, the DNA is TGTGCCAGCCAGAACTGGGGGGAAGATACGCAGTATTTT. This encodes CASQNWGEDTQYF.

The chain employs TRBV5-5 and TRBJ2-3; D might be TRBD2 (5 bases). Germline V gene sequence: CDR1 SGHKS, CDR2 YYEKEE (reference sequence). This CDR3 contains 15 residues. Between the trimmed V and J ends, which lost 1 base and 1 base, there was a span of 10 bases. Here the CDR3 DNA reads TGTGCCAGCAGCTTGTGGGGTAGCGGCACAGATACGCAGTATTTT. Its protein is CASSLWGSGTDTQYF.

The chain has TRBV4-3 and TRBJ2-5; TRBD2 matches at 8 bases. The germline V gene encodes CDR1 LGHNA and CDR2 YSLEER. V lost 4 bases to trimming and J lost 1 base; unmatched junction nucleotides: 5. The CDR3 length is 15 residues. Here the CDR3 reads CASSRVAGIQETQYF. CDR3 nucleotide sequence: TGCGCCAGCAGCCGAGTAGCGGGAATCCAAGAGACCCAGTACTTC.

The chain uses TRBV6-5 and TRBJ2-3; 8 nucleotides align to TRBD2. Trimming took 6 bases from V and 4 from J; bases not matched to a gene: 9. The germline V gene has CDR1 MNHEY and CDR2 SVGAGI. CDR3 length equals 15 residues. CDR3: CASRLQAGEADTQYF. In nucleotides, the CDR3 is TGTGCCAGCAGACTTCAAGCGGGAGAAGCAGATACGCAGTATTTT.

V gene TRBV9 combines with J gene TRBJ2-5; 8 positions agree with TRBD2. CDR3 length: 15 residues. Trimming at V came to 6 bases and at J to 7 bases, leaving 14 bases not matched to a gene. Looked up from germline, CDR1 is SGDLS and CDR2 is YYNGEE. The CDR3 reads CASTVDGGAYATQYF. In nucleotides, the CDR3 is TGTGCCAGCACCGTGGACGGGGGGGCCTATGCGACCCAGTACTTC.

The genes are TRBV6-5 and TRBJ2-1, with D tentatively TRBD1 or TRBD2 (5 bases each). The CDR3 is 14 residues long. The ends were cut back, 2 bases at V and 10 bases at J, with 15 bases in the middle. Germline V gives CDR1 MNHEY, CDR2 SVGAGI. The CDR3: CASSYGTPADEQFF. The CDR3 nucleotides are TGTGCCAGCAGTTACGGGACCCCGGCCGACGAGCAGTTCTTC.

The chain combines TRBV10-3 with TRBJ2-3; TRBD2 aligns across 7 bases. The ends lost 2 bases at V and 2 bases at J; junction bases unmatched: 10. The CDR3 runs to 17 residues. Germline loops: CDR1 ENHRY, CDR2 SYGVKD. CDR3 DNA sequence: TGTGCCATCAGTGAGACTGGGTCTAGCGGAAACACAGATACGCAGTATTTT. It codes for CAISETGSSGNTDTQYF.

The chain is built from TRBV9 and TRBJ2-7; D assignment may be TRBD1 or TRBD2 (6 bases each). Germline V CDR1 and CDR2: SGDLS, YYNGEE. The CDR3 is made up of 13 amino acids. V was pared by 0 bases and J by 5 bases, with 9 bases between. The DNA of the CDR3 is TGTGCCAGCAGCGTAGAGGGGGGCCACGAGCAGTACTTC. It codes for CASSVEGGHEQYF.

The rearrangement joins TRBV5-6 to TRBJ2-7, with D maybe TRBD2 (5 bases). The V end was cut by 3 bases, the J end by 2 bases, with 12 bases between. CDR3 length: 14 residues. Looked up from germline, CDR1 is SGHDT and CDR2 is YYEEEE. The CDR3 DNA is TGTGCCAGCAGCTGGGCAGTCGGGGCCTACGAGCAGTACTTC. Protein product: CASSWAVGAYEQYF.

The V gene is TRBV7-9, the J gene TRBJ2-2; possibly TRBD1 or TRBD2 for D (5 bases each). The CDR3 totals 14 residues. Per germline, CDR1 SEHNR and CDR2 FQNEAQ (reference sequence). The V and J ends lost 5 bases and 4 bases respectively, with 11 bases between them. The CDR3 region is CASSPPGSTGELFF. The CDR3, as DNA: TGTGCCAGCAGCCCCCCAGGGAGCACCGGGGAGCTGTTTTTT.

The chain couples TRBV7-3 to TRBJ2-5; TRBD1 agrees at 11 bases. The germline V gene has CDR1 SGHTA and CDR2 FQGTGA. The CDR3 contains 16 residues. V lost 4 bases and J lost 4; bases outside the gene matches: 8. CDR3 in amino acids: CASSWTGGGYVETQYF. CDR3 nucleotides: TGTGCCAGCAGCTGGACAGGGGGCGGTTATGTAGAGACCCAGTACTTC.

The chain uses TRBV7-2 and TRBJ2-7, with 9 bases matching TRBD1. There are 15 residues in the CDR3. Germline CDR1 reads SGHTA; CDR2 reads FQGNSA. After removal of 7 bases from V and 3 bases from J, the junction contained 10 bases not matched to a gene. This CDR3 reads CASTRRTGDLYEQYF. The CDR3 DNA is TGTGCCAGCACCAGAAGGACAGGGGACCTCTACGAGCAGTACTTC. The variable domain in full, completed from reference TRBV7-2 and TRBJ2-7, reads GAGVSQSPSNKVTEKGKDVELRCDPISGHTALYWYRQSLGQGLEFLIYFQGNSAPDKSGLPSDRFSAERTGGSVSTLTIQRTQQEDSAVYLCASTRRTGDLYEQYFGPGTRLTVT.

The chain links TRBV28 to TRBJ2-7, with a weak D call TRBD2 (5 bases). The V and J ends lost 1 base and 6 bases respectively, with 19 bases between them. The CDR3 loop spans 16 amino acids. Germline V lookup: CDR1 MDHEN, CDR2 SYDVKM. CDR3 protein: CASSLYAGEGTAEQYF. CDR3 coding DNA: TGTGCCAGCAGTTTATACGCCGGTGAGGGCACAGCCGAGCAGTACTTC.

This chain uses TRBV9 with TRBJ1-6, with D perhaps matching TRBD1 (5 bases). The V gene's germline CDR1 is SGDLS and CDR2 YYNGEE. Between the trimmed V and J ends, which lost 0 bases and 9 bases, there was a span of 13 bases. The CDR3 extends over 15 amino acids. In DNA form, the CDR3 reads TGTGCCAGCAGCGTAGGCAACTCGGGGGGTTCACCCCTCCACTTT. Translation gives CASSVGNSGGSPLHF.

The sample holds a few counts of this clone. The chain employs TRBV4-1 and TRBJ2-1; D is perhaps TRBD1 (5 bases). Germline lookup yields CDR1 MGHRA and CDR2 YSYEKL. V dropped 1 base and J dropped 15 bases, with 13 bases sitting between them. CDR3 size: 12 residues. The CDR3 loop is CASSQVRDRMFF. CDR3 nucleotides: TGCGCCAGCAGCCAAGTTCGAGACAGAATGTTCTTC.

The chain's CDR3 is CASSSRQTRGYEQYF. Here the CDR3 DNA reads TGTGCCAGCAGCTCCCGACAGACCCGAGGCTACGAGCAGTACTTC. This sequence joins TRBV7-2 and TRBJ2-7; a weak D match, TRBD1 (5 bases). Germline-derived CDR1 and CDR2 are SGHTA and FQGNSA. The CDR3 sequence is 15 residues long. V was cut by 4 bases and J by 3 bases, with 16 bases left in between.

This chain connects TRBV30 to TRBJ2-7; D is perhaps TRBD2 (6 bases). The germline V gene encodes CDR1 GTSNPN and CDR2 SVGIG (reference sequence). CDR3 length: 14 amino acids. V was trimmed by 4 bases and J by 3 bases, leaving 16 bases between them. The CDR3 region is CAWTIRGGYYEQYF. The CDR3 nucleotides are TGTGCCTGGACCATAAGGGGAGGCTACTACGAGCAGTACTTC.

V gene TRBV5-6 combines with J gene TRBJ2-5, with D unresolved. Germline CDR1 and CDR2: SGHDT and YYEEEE. The CDR3 consists of 13 residues. The ends were cut back, 5 bases at V and 5 bases at J, with 13 bases in the middle. The CDR3 here is CASRRRAFETQYF. CDR3 nucleotides: TGTGCCAGCAGACGGCGAGCGTTTGAGACCCAGTACTTC.